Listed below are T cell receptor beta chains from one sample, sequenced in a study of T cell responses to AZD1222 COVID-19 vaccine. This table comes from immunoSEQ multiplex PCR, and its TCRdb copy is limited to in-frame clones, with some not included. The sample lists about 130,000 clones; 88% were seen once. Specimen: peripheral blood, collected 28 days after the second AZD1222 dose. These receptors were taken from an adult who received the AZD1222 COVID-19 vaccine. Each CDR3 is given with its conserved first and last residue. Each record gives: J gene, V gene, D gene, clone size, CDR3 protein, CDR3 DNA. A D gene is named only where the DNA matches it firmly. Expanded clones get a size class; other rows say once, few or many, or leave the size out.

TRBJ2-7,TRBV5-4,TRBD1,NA,CASSLSGQGTWYF,TGTGCCAGCAGCTTGTCGGGACAGGGGACATGGTACTTC
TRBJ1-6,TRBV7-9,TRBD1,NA,CASSRGQINSPLHF,TGTGCCAGCAGCCGGGGACAGATTAATTCACCCCTCCACTTT
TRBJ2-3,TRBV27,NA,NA,CASTLGRGLGDTQYF,TGTGCCAGCACCCTCGGGAGGGGGCTGGGAGATACGCAGTATTTT
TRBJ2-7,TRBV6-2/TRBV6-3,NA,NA,CASSYLYEQYF,TGTGCCAGCAGTTACTTGTACGAGCAGTACTTC
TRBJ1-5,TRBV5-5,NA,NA,CASSLSWGGNQPQHF,TGTGCCAGCAGCTTGTCTTGGGGCGGCAATCAGCCCCAGCATTTT
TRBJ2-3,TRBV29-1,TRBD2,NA,CSVEEGASGQYF,TGCAGCGTTGAAGAAGGAGCTAGCGGGCAGTATTTT
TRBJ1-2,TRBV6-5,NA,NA,CASSYSGGRQNYGYTF,TGTGCCAGCAGTTACTCCGGCGGGCGGCAAAACTATGGCTACACCTTC
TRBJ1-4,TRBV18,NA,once,CASSRGSDHEKLFF,TGTGCCAGCTCACGGGGGAGTGATCATGAAAAACTGTTTTTT
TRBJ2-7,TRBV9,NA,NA,CASSPRLSAYEQYF,TGTGCCAGCAGCCCGCGACTTTCGGCCTACGAGCAGTACTTC
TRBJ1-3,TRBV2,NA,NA,CASREELYSGNTIYF,TGTGCCAGCAGGGAGGAGCTATACTCTGGAAACACCATATATTTT
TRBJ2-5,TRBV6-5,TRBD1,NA,CASSSTGGAETQYF,TGTGCCAGCAGCTCGACAGGGGGCGCCGAGACCCAGTACTTC
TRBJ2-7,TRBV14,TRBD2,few,CASSRGTSGPYEQYF,TGTGCCAGCAGCCGCGGGACTAGCGGACCCTACGAGCAGTACTTC
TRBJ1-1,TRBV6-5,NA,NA,CASRAREETEAFF,TGTGCCAGCAGGGCCAGGGAGGAGACTGAAGCTTTCTTT
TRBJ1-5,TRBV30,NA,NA,CAWSVLSGQPQHF,TGTGCCTGGAGTGTACTTTCTGGACAGCCCCAGCATTTT
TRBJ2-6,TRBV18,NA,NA,CASSQTAPGANVLTF,TGTGCCAGCTCGCAGACGGCGCCTGGGGCCAACGTCCTGACTTTC
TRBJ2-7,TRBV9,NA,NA,CASSVREAALPYEQYF,TGTGCCAGCAGCGTAAGGGAGGCAGCCTTACCCTACGAGCAGTACTTC
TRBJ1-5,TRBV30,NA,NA,CAWSVSVAGFQPQHF,TGTGCCTGGAGTGTATCCGTGGCAGGATTTCAGCCCCAGCATTTT
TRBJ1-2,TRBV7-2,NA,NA,CASSLVPTMEANYGYTF,TGTGCCAGCAGCTTAGTTCCCACGATGGAAGCTAACTATGGCTACACCTTC
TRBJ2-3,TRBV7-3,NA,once,CASSLGRSTDTQYF,TGTGCCAGCAGCTTAGGCCGTAGCACAGATACGCAGTATTTT
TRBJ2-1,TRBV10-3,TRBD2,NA,CAIEDGRGVNEQFF,TGTGCCATCGAGGATGGTCGGGGGGTCAATGAGCAGTTCTTC
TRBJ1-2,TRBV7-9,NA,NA,CASSPLPTEGYTF,TGTGCCAGCAGTCCATTACCGACCGAAGGCTACACCTTC
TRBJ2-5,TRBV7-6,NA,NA,CASSLVQETQYF,TGTGCCAGCAGCTTGGTACAAGAGACCCAGTACTTC
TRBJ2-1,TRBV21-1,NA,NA,CASSKTGPTVFSGRLFSEQFF,TGTGCCAGCAGCAAGACGGGCCCCACCGTATTTAGCGGGAGGCTGTTTAGTGAGCAGTTCTTC
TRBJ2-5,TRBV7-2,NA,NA,CASNRGASETQYF,TGTGCCAGCAACCGGGGGGCGTCAGAGACCCAGTACTTC
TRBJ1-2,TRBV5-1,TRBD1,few,CASSWDSRGYTF,TGCGCCAGCAGCTGGGACAGTCGTGGCTACACCTTC
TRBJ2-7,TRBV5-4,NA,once,CASSLFPTNEQYF,TGTGCCAGCAGCTTGTTCCCTACGAACGAGCAGTACTTC
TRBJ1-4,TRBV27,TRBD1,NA,CASGATGGDLEKLFF,TGTGCCAGCGGGGCGACAGGGGGTGACCTCGAAAAACTGTTTTTT
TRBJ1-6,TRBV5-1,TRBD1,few,CASSSGTGQRVYSPLHF,TGCGCCAGCAGCTCTGGAACGGGACAGAGGGTTTATTCACCCCTCCACTTT
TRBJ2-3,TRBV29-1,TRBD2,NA,CSTGLLAGGFGTDTQYF,TGCAGCACCGGGTTACTAGCGGGGGGGTTTGGCACAGATACGCAGTATTTT
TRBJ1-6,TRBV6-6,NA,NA,CASSYQPNNSPLHF,TGTGCCAGCAGTTACCAGCCCAATAATTCACCCCTCCACTTT
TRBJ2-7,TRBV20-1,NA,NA,CSASRGYEQYF,TGCAGTGCCTCGAGGGGTTACGAGCAGTACTTC
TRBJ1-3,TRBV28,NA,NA,CASSWPLSSGNTIYF,TGTGCCAGCAGTTGGCCCCTCAGCTCTGGAAACACCATATATTTT
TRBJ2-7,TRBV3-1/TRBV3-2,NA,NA,CASSQEGTGREQYF,TGTGCCAGCAGCCAAGAAGGAACAGGGCGCGAGCAGTACTTC
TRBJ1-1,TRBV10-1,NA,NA,CASSDGGLEAFF,TGCGCCAGCAGCGACGGAGGGCTTGAAGCTTTCTTT
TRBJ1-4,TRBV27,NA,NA,CASSLNDEKLFF,TGTGCCAGCAGTTTGAATGATGAAAAACTGTTTTTT
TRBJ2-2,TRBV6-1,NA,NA,CASSPGEVHGELFF,TGTGCCAGCAGTCCAGGGGAGGTTCACGGGGAGCTGTTTTTT
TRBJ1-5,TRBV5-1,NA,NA,CASSLTVNQPQHF,TGCGCCAGCAGCTTGACGGTCAATCAGCCCCAGCATTTT
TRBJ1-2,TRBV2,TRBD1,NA,CASRRSQFRDRGEFGYGYTF,TGTGCCAGCAGGAGATCCCAATTCCGGGACAGGGGCGAGTTTGGCTATGGCTACACCTTC
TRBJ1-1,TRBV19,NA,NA,CASSIDILNTEAFF,TGTGCCAGTAGTATAGATATACTGAACACTGAAGCTTTCTTT
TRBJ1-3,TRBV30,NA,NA,CAWSKGTGARTIYF,TGTGCCTGGAGTAAGGGGACGGGGGCGCGCACCATATATTTT
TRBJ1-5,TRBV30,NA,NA,CAWSVRGNQPQHF,TGTGCCTGGAGTGTACGAGGAAATCAGCCCCAGCATTTT
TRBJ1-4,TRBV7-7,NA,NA,CASSPGQGGEKLFF,TGTGCTAGCAGCCCTGGGCAGGGAGGGGAAAAACTGTTTTTT
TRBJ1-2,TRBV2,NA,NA,CASSPDGPNYGYTF,TGTGCCAGCAGTCCCGACGGACCTAACTATGGCTACACCTTC
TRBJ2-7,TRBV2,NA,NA,CASQRTDFYEQYF,TGTGCCAGCCAGAGGACAGACTTCTACGAGCAGTACTTC